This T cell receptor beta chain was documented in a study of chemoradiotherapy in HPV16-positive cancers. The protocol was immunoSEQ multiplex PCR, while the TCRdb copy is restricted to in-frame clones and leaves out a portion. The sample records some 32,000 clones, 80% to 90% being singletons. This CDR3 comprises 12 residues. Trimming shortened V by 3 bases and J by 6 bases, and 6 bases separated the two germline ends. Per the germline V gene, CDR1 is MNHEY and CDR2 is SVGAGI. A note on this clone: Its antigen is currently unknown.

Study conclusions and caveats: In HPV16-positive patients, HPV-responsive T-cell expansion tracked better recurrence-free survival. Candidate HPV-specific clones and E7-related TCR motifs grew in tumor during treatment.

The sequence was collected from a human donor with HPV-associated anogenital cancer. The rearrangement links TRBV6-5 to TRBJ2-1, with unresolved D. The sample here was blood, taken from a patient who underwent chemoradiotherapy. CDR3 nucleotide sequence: TGTGCCAGCAGTTATTCGCCCAATGAGCAGTTCTTC. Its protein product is CASSYSPNEQFF.